This is a list of T cell receptor beta chains from one sample in a study of blood T cells in healthy people across ages. TCRdb passed the 5' RACE reads through MiXCR, listing each CDR3 protein once. Of 800,000 or so distinct CDR3 sequences in the sample, 46% were seen once. The sequencing input was blood. The receptor source for this set is a man of 80 years or more in good health. The CDR3 runs from the conserved cysteine through the conserved F or W. A D gene is named only where the DNA matches it firmly. Clone size is shown for a subset of rows, as once, few, many or a class of expanded clone.

>TRBV4-3|TRBD2|TRBJ2-1|-
CASSQGGDYPKFF
TGCGCCAGCAGCCAAGGTGGGGACTACCCCAAGTTCTTC
>TRBV27|TRBD1|TRBJ2-7|-
CASSLGTGYFEQYF
TGTGCCAGCAGTTTAGGGACAGGGTATTTCGAGCAGTACTTC
>TRBV28|TRBD2|TRBJ2-7|few
CASRLSAGGPYEQYF
TGTGCCAGCAGGCTTTCGGCGGGAGGGCCATACGAGCAGTACTTC
>TRBV11-2|TRBD2|TRBJ2-1|-
CASSGLSGGDNEQFF
TGTGCCAGCAGCGGACTTAGCGGGGGGGACAATGAGCAGTTCTTC
>TRBV28|-|TRBJ2-7|few
CASSRTSTYEQYF
TGTGCCAGCAGCCGGACCTCGACCTACGAGCAGTACTTC
>TRBV10-3|-|TRBJ1-2|-
CAISERQSINYGYTF
TGTGCCATCAGTGAGCGGCAGTCAATAAACTATGGCTACACCTTC
>TRBV5-1|TRBD1|TRBJ2-1|-
CASSLGTGIYEQFF
TGCGCCAGCAGCCTTGGGACAGGGATCTATGAGCAGTTCTTC
>TRBV5-1|-|TRBJ2-7|-
CASSLAGSSDEQYF
TGCGCCAGCAGCTTGGCCGGGAGCTCAGACGAGCAGTACTTC
>TRBV28|-|TRBJ1-2|-
CASSATVYGYTF
TGTGCCAGCAGTGCGACAGTCTATGGCTACACCTTC
>TRBV7-3|TRBD2|TRBJ2-6|-
CASSLVGGGSAGANVLTF
TGTGCCAGCAGCTTAGTGGGTGGCGGGAGTGCTGGGGCCAACGTCCTGACTTTC
>TRBV4-1|-|TRBJ2-4|-
CASSQEGGGLVGSLNIQYF
TGCGCCAGCAGCCAAGAAGGTGGTGGGCTTGTTGGTTCCTTAAACATTCAGTACTTC
>TRBV9|-|TRBJ2-7|-
CASSLRGDLYNEQYF
TGTGCCAGCAGCTTGAGGGGAGATCTCTACAATGAGCAGTACTTC
>TRBV25-1|TRBD2|TRBJ2-7|-
CASSEYRLAGHNEQYF
TGTGCCAGCAGTGAATACAGGCTAGCGGGGCACAATGAGCAGTACTTC
>TRBV9|-|TRBJ1-5|-
CASSPGVGDNQPQHF
TGTGCCAGCAGCCCCGGTGTTGGGGACAATCAGCCCCAGCATTTT
>TRBV3-1|TRBD1|TRBJ2-1|-
CASSQVMSRDQGDYNEQFF
TGTGCCAGCAGCCAAGTTATGAGCCGGGACCAGGGGGACTACAATGAGCAGTTCTTC
>TRBV6-5|-|TRBJ2-3|-
CASSARGPPFTDTQYF
TGTGCCAGCAGTGCCCGGGGCCCTCCGTTCACAGATACGCAGTATTTT
>TRBV24-1|-|TRBJ2-5|-
CATSDTRASGETQYF
TGTGCCACCAGTGATACCCGGGCATCCGGGGAGACCCAGTACTTC
>TRBV5-1|-|TRBJ2-1|many
CASSLELAYNEQFF
TGCGCCAGCAGCTTGGAGCTAGCCTACAATGAGCAGTTCTTC
>TRBV20-1|-|TRBJ1-5|few
CSARIVNSNQPQHF
TGCAGTGCTAGAATTGTAAATAGCAATCAGCCCCAGCATTTT
>TRBV5-6|-|TRBJ1-1|-
CASSGGLRYEAFF
TGTGCCAGCAGCGGCGGTCTCCGCTATGAAGCTTTCTTT
>TRBV4-3|-|TRBJ2-1|-
CASSQDVGSAYNEQFF
TGCGCCAGCAGCCAAGACGTCGGGTCAGCATACAATGAGCAGTTCTTC
>TRBV20-1|TRBD2|TRBJ2-3|many
CSARGGRRASGTTSTDTQYF
TGCAGTGCTAGAGGGGGGCGCAGGGCTAGCGGGACGACTAGCACAGATACGCAGTATTTT
>TRBV25-1|TRBD1|TRBJ1-1|-
CASSESPTDRGYTEAFF
TGTGCCAGCAGTGAATCCCCAACGGACAGGGGGTACACTGAAGCTTTCTTT
>TRBV20-1|-|TRBJ1-4|-
CSARGPISEKLFF
TGCAGTGCTAGAGGACCTATCAGTGAAAAACTGTTTTTT
>TRBV24-1|-|TRBJ2-1|many
CATGGYNEQFF
TGTGCCACCGGGGGGTACAATGAGCAGTTCTTC
>TRBV5-1|-|TRBJ2-1|-
CASSSIRLDEQFF
TGCGCCAGCAGCTCGATCCGCTTGGATGAGCAGTTCTTC
>TRBV18|TRBD1|TRBJ2-7|few
CASSQMGQGAEQYF
TGTGCCAGCTCTCAGATGGGACAGGGAGCCGAGCAGTACTTC
>TRBV5-6|TRBD1|TRBJ2-7|-
CASSFYGTETYEQYF
TGTGCCAGCAGCTTTTACGGGACAGAGACCTACGAGCAGTACTTC
>TRBV28|TRBD2|TRBJ2-3|few
CASSQTSGSLWTQYF
TGTGCCAGCAGTCAGACTAGCGGCTCCCTTTGGACGCAGTATTTT
>TRBV12-3/TRBV12-4|TRBD1|TRBJ1-1|few
CAIGTGGRNTEAFF
TGTGCCATCGGGACAGGCGGACGGAACACTGAAGCTTTCTTT
>TRBV3-1|TRBD1|TRBJ1-2|-
CASSLRTEQGARGYTF
TGTGCCAGCAGCTTAAGAACCGAACAGGGGGCGCGGGGCTACACCTTC
>TRBV6-5|TRBD1|TRBJ2-7|-
CASSYSKGQGYGRGYEQYF
TGTGCCAGCAGTTACTCGAAGGGACAGGGATACGGGAGAGGCTACGAGCAGTACTTC
>TRBV20-1|TRBD2|TRBJ2-5|-
CSATSSRDYAPQYF
TGCAGTGCTACCTCCTCCCGGGACTACGCACCCCAGTACTTC
>TRBV29-1|-|TRBJ2-7|many
CSVISEGKEQYF
TGCAGCGTAATTTCAGAGGGAAAGGAGCAGTACTTC
>TRBV29-1|TRBD2|TRBJ2-3|-
CSVDSSGSTDTQYF
TGCAGCGTTGATAGTAGCGGGAGCACAGATACGCAGTATTTT
>TRBV10-3|-|TRBJ1-1|-
CAISESGESENTEAFF
TGTGCCATCAGTGAGTCTGGGGAATCTGAAAACACTGAAGCTTTCTTT
>TRBV20-1|TRBD2|TRBJ2-7|few
CSASGGAGGRNEQYF
TGCAGTGCTAGTGGGGGAGCGGGAGGAAGGAATGAGCAGTACTTC
>TRBV7-9|-|TRBJ2-6|-
CASSPQGTNVLTF
TGTGCCAGCAGCCCTCAGGGAACCAACGTCCTGACTTTC
>TRBV6-5|-|TRBJ1-2|few
CASSSQEGGYGYTF
TGTGCCAGCAGTTCCCAGGAGGGGGGCTATGGCTACACCTTC
>TRBV7-9|-|TRBJ1-1|-
CASSLADEITEAFF
TGTGCCAGCAGCTTAGCCGATGAAATCACTGAAGCTTTCTTT
>TRBV5-1|-|TRBJ2-5|-
CASSLDSTQETQYF
TGCGCCAGCAGCTTGGACAGTACACAAGAGACCCAGTACTTC
>TRBV4-3|-|TRBJ2-7|-
CASSRQEGSTYEQYF
TGCGCCAGCAGCCGTCAGGAGGGTAGCACCTACGAGCAGTACTTC
>TRBV5-1|TRBD2|TRBJ2-1|few
CASSFGGRGYNEQFF
TGCGCCAGCAGCTTCGGCGGGAGGGGCTACAATGAGCAGTTCTTC
>TRBV7-9|TRBD1|TRBJ2-1|-
CASSPRDRHSYNEQFF
TGTGCCAGCAGCCCCCGGGACAGGCACTCCTACAATGAGCAGTTCTTC
>TRBV24-1|-|TRBJ2-5|-
CATSEAGGTQYF
TGTGCCACCAGTGAGGCCGGGGGGACCCAGTACTTC
>TRBV29-1|-|TRBJ1-4|few
CSVGRQGEKLFF
TGCAGCGTCGGACGGCAAGGAGAAAAACTGTTTTTT
>TRBV6-5|-|TRBJ2-1|many
CASSYKDGNNEQFF
TGTGCCAGCAGTTACAAGGACGGGAACAATGAGCAGTTCTTC
>TRBV9|-|TRBJ1-1|few
CASSVGEVTEAFF
TGTGCCAGCAGCGTAGGGGAAGTCACTGAAGCTTTCTTT
>TRBV6-2/TRBV6-3|-|TRBJ1-6|-
CASSYSDGIDSPLHF
TGTGCCAGCAGTTACTCTGACGGGATTGATTCACCCCTCCACTTT
>TRBV7-2|-|TRBJ2-1|-
CASSPGTAQETQFF
TGTGCCAGCAGCCCTGGGACCGCCCAAGAGACCCAGTTCTTC
>TRBV7-2|-|TRBJ1-1|-
CASSNKPSIGNTEAFF
TGTGCCAGCAGCAATAAACCTAGTATTGGGAACACTGAAGCTTTCTTT
>TRBV7-2|-|TRBJ2-3|-
CASSYDFGGASTDTQYF
TGTGCCAGCAGCTATGACTTCGGGGGAGCGAGCACAGATACGCAGTATTTT
>TRBV9|-|TRBJ2-3|-
CASGVETTPTDTQYF
TGTGCCAGCGGCGTAGAAACAACCCCCACAGATACGCAGTATTTT
>TRBV5-1|-|TRBJ2-4|many
CASSFGGGDSQNIQYF
TGCGCCAGCAGCTTTGGTGGGGGTGATTCCCAAAACATTCAGTACTTC
>TRBV10-3|-|TRBJ1-1|-
CAISEKVGWDTEAFF
TGTGCCATCAGTGAGAAGGTGGGATGGGACACTGAAGCTTTCTTT
>TRBV2|TRBD2|TRBJ2-3|-
CASSERLAADTQYF
TGTGCCAGCAGTGAAAGGCTAGCGGCAGATACGCAGTATTTT
>TRBV7-3|TRBD1|TRBJ1-6|-
CASSLDPGTGDSPLHF
TGTGCCAGCAGCCTGGACCCCGGGACAGGGGATTCACCCCTCCACTTT
>TRBV9|-|TRBJ2-1|few
CASSPILRGGTNYNEQFF
TGTGCCAGCAGCCCGATTCTCCGGGGCGGGACAAACTACAATGAGCAGTTCTTC
>TRBV2|-|TRBJ1-2|few
CASSTRGEGYTF
TGTGCCAGCAGTACCCGAGGGGAGGGCTACACCTTC